The 15 T cell receptor beta chains presented below share a single source sample, sequenced in a study of T cell repertoires in cytomegalovirus infection. MiXCR, run by TCRdb on the reads, gives a single entry per CDR3 protein. The sample consists of some 700,000 distinct CDR3 sequences, around 35% of them appearing once. No antigen is known for these receptors. The sequencing here drew on cultured PBMCs, taken from culture after CMV antigen stimulation. These receptors all come from a human donor in good health (CMV status not recorded). Some clones in this sample may be carry-over from other donors' samples.

There are a few counts of this clonotype. The chain recombines TRBV10-3 with TRBJ2-7; 11 positions match TRBD2. Trimming at V came to 6 bases and at J to 3 bases, leaving 4 bases not matched to a gene. There are 14 residues in the CDR3. From germline, CDR1 is ENHRY and CDR2 SYGVKD. Here the CDR3 reads CAIRGTSGDYEQYF. DNA of the CDR3: TGTGCCATCAGGGGGACTAGCGGCGACTACGAGCAGTACTTC.

V gene TRBV6-6 combines with J gene TRBJ2-7, with D perhaps TRBD1 or TRBD2 (5 bases each). The length of the CDR3 is 13 residues. V dropped 8 bases and J dropped 2 bases, with 13 bases sitting between them. Germline assignment: CDR1 MNHNY and CDR2 SVGAGI (reference sequence). The CDR3 spells CASGVGRAYEQYF. CDR3 DNA sequence: TGTGCCAGCGGAGTGGGGCGGGCCTACGAGCAGTACTTC.

This chain joins TRBV7-9 and TRBJ2-1, with D possibly TRBD2 on 6 matching bases. V gave up 5 bases and J gave up 0 bases, with 17 bases separating them. The CDR3 is 17 amino acids. Germline loops: CDR1 SEHNR, CDR2 FQNEAQ (reference sequence). The CDR3 protein is CASSPHKWTNSYNEQFF. The CDR3 bases are TGTGCCAGCAGCCCCCACAAGTGGACTAACTCCTACAATGAGCAGTTCTTC. The full variable domain, its missing parts supplied by reference TRBV7-9 and TRBJ2-1, is DTGVSQNPRHKITKRGQNVTFRCDPISEHNRLYWYRQTLGQGPEFLTYFQNEAQLEKSRLLSDRFSAERPKGSFSTLEIQRTEQGDSAMYLCASSPHKWTNSYNEQFFGPGTRLTVL.

This clonotype appeared many times. V gene TRBV7-2 combines with J gene TRBJ2-7, with a weak D call TRBD1 (6 bases). The CDR3 loop spans 14 amino acids. V gave up 4 bases and J gave up 3 bases, with 13 bases separating them. Germline CDR1 is SGHTA and CDR2 is FQGNSA. The CDR3 DNA sequence: TGTGCCAGCAGCTCGCGACAGGTTTTCTACGAGCAGTACTTC. Its translation: CASSSRQVFYEQYF.

This clonotype was counted between two and nine times. The rearrangement uses TRBV6-1 and TRBJ1-4; D is undetermined. CDR1 is MNHNS, CDR2 SASEGT, per germline. The CDR3 sequence is 12 residues long. Trimming stripped 2 bases from V and 14 bases from J, with 12 bases between. In DNA form, the CDR3 reads TGTGCCAGCAGTGAAAGAGGGAGCCAGCTGTTTTTT. This gives the protein CASSERGSQLFF.

The chain employs TRBV27 and TRBJ2-1, with D possibly matching TRBD2 (7 bases). Germline V CDR1 and CDR2: MNHEY, SMNVEV (reference sequence). Trimming cost V 10 bases and J 2 bases, with 18 bases left between them. The CDR3 totals 15 residues. CDR3 loop: CATHEGGGPYNEQFF. The CDR3, as DNA: TGTGCCACCCACGAAGGGGGGGGCCCCTACAATGAGCAGTTCTTC.

CDR3 DNA: TGCGCCAGCAGCGCCCCAGGGGGCTCTTTCTACGAGCAGTACTTC. Protein sequence: CASSAPGGSFYEQYF. The rearrangement uses TRBV4-1 and TRBJ2-7; 8 bases agree with TRBD1. Trimming at V came to 5 bases and at J to 3 bases, leaving 9 bases not matched to a gene. This CDR3 contains 15 residues. Germline-derived CDR1 and CDR2 are MGHRA and YSYEKL.

This clonotype was picked up a small number of times. The chain combines TRBV15 with TRBJ2-1; TRBD2 matches 10 bases. This CDR3 spans 16 amino acids. Germline V gene sequence: CDR1 LNHNV, CDR2 YYDKDF (reference sequence). With 1 base clipped from V and 6 bases from J, the junction kept 6 bases outside the gene matches. This CDR3 reads CATSRGRSGRANEQFF. CDR3 bases: TGTGCCACCAGCAGAGGACGGAGCGGGAGGGCCAATGAGCAGTTCTTC.

The chain combines TRBV28 with TRBJ2-6; D remains ambiguous. The CDR3 is made up of 15 amino acids. Deletions cut 6 bases from V and 4 bases from J, with 13 bases between. CDR1 and CDR2 (germline): MDHEN, SYDVKM. The CDR3 bases are TGTGCCAGCAGCCCAGGCGGCCTCGGGGCCAACGTCCTGACTTTC. This translates into CASSPGGLGANVLTF. The whole variable domain, filled in from reference TRBV28 and TRBJ2-6, reads DVKVTQSSRYLVKRTGEKVFLECVQDMDHENMFWYRQDPGLGLRLIYFSYDVKMKEKGDIPEGYSVSREKKERFSLILESASTNQTSMYLCASSPGGLGANVLTFGAGSRLTVL.

V and J are TRBV12-5 and TRBJ1-5, with D possibly matching TRBD1 (5 bases). Germline CDR1 and CDR2: LGHNT and FRNRAP. V was trimmed by 6 bases and J by 2 bases, leaving 20 bases between them. The CDR3 has 17 amino acids. DNA of the CDR3: TGTGCTAGTGGCTCCCCCTTAGGGCCCAGGGGCAATCAGCCCCAGCATTTT. As protein: CASGSPLGPRGNQPQHF.

This sequence joins TRBV6-5 and TRBJ2-4; D might be TRBD2 (6 bases). CDR3 length equals 16 residues. The germline V and J ends were trimmed by 0 bases and 8 bases, with 17 bases remaining between them. The V gene's germline CDR1 is MNHEY and CDR2 SVGAGI. The CDR3 protein is CASSYSRALPGDIQYF. DNA for the CDR3: TGTGCCAGCAGTTACTCCAGGGCACTCCCGGGGGACATTCAGTACTTC.

CDR3 sequence (DNA): TGCGCCAGCAGCCAAGTTTTGGTGGGGGATTCTTCGGGGGATGAGCAGTTCTTC. This translates into CASSQVLVGDSSGDEQFF. The V and J genes are TRBV4-3 and TRBJ2-1, with D maybe TRBD2 (6 bases). V lost 1 base and J 8 bases, leaving 24 bases between the germline ends. Per the germline V gene, CDR1 is LGHNA and CDR2 is YSLEER. This CDR3 has 18 amino acids.

The V call is TRBV27, the J call TRBJ2-7, with 8 bases matching TRBD2. The V and J ends lost 5 bases and 0 bases, in that order; junction bases with no gene match: 3. This CDR3 contains 14 residues. From germline, CDR1 is MNHEY and CDR2 SMNVEV (reference sequence). CDR3 sequence: CASSPSGFSYEQYF. CDR3 in DNA: TGTGCCAGCAGTCCTAGCGGGTTCTCCTACGAGCAGTACTTC.

The chain combines TRBV6-6 with TRBJ1-6, with a weak D call TRBD1 (5 bases). Trimming removed 0 bases at V and 10 bases at J, with 16 bases between. This CDR3 comprises 16 residues. The V gene's germline CDR1 is MNHNY and CDR2 SVGAGI (reference sequence). The chain's CDR3 is CASSYSSGRAGSPLHF. The CDR3 DNA sequence: TGTGCCAGCAGTTACTCGAGTGGCAGGGCAGGGTCACCCCTCCACTTT.

This clonotype was counted at least ten times. The V gene is TRBV6-1, the J gene TRBJ1-1; 7 bases map to TRBD1. After removal of 5 bases from V and 7 bases from J, the junction contained 7 bases not matched to a gene. CDR1 is MNHNS, CDR2 SASEGT, per germline. The length of the CDR3 is 13 residues. CDR3 DNA: TGTGCCAGCAGTCACAGGGGACGGAATGAAGCTTTCTTT. Amino acid sequence: CASSHRGRNEAFF.